The 2 T cell receptor beta chains reported below all come from one sample, sequenced in a study of neurological immune-mediated disorders. TCRdb independently ran MiXCR on the 5' RACE reads; one entry per CDR3 protein. The repertoire holds roughly 120,000 distinct CDR3 sequences, with about 3.4% as singletons. Sequencing was carried out using PBMCs. The receptors derive from a woman in her thirties with multiple sclerosis.

This clonotype was seen repeatedly, ten times or more. The CDR3 coding sequence is TGTGCCAGCAGTTACTCAGAGGCAGGGAGGCTCTTTCCGTTCTTC. Translation: CASSYSEAGRLFPFF. This rearrangement joins TRBV6-5 to TRBJ2-1; TRBD2 might be the D (6 bases). The CDR3 consists of 15 residues. V was cut by 0 bases and J by 15 bases, with 21 bases left in between. Germline V gene data show CDR1 as MNHEY and CDR2 as SVGAGI.

This clonotype was detected many times. The chain couples TRBV20-1 to TRBJ2-5; weak D call: TRBD2 (6 bases). The germline V gene encodes CDR1 DFQATT and CDR2 SNEGSKA (reference sequence). Trimming removed 2 bases from V and 4 bases from J, with 14 bases in between. The CDR3 covers 14 residues. DNA of the CDR3: TGCAGTGCTAGACCCGGGGGAGTCGCAGAGACCCAGTACTTC. It translates to CSARPGGVAETQYF.